This T cell receptor (beta chain) comes out of a study of control samples from healthy donors and cancer patients. The table came from immunoSEQ multiplex PCR; TCRdb's copy has only in-frame clones and leaves some out. The table lists approximately 70,000 clones, approximately 88% of them singletons. The CDR3 has 14 residues. Trimming left V 3 bases short and J 6 bases short, with 13 bases between. In germline, CDR1 is LNHDA, CDR2 SQIVND (reference sequence). The sample was blood. This TCR came from a man in his forties or fifties in good health. The chain recombines TRBV19 with TRBJ2-3, with TRBD2 as a possible D gene (5 bases). The CDR3 DNA follows: TGTGCCAGTAGTATCCGGACTGGCGGCGATACGCAGTATTTT. It encodes CASSIRTGGDTQYF.